What follows are 17 T cell receptor beta chains derived from one specimen sequenced in a study of T cells in Graves' hyperthyroidism and ophthalmopathy. The TCR beta CDR3 regions underwent amplification using RNA transcripts as the source. With the HTBI primer set, the TCR CDR3 went through a first round of RT-PCR. TCRdb itself ran the multiplex PCR reads through MiXCR, one entry per CDR3 protein. The repertoire holds around 450,000 distinct CDR3 sequences, with approximately 14% as singletons. Sequenced sample: blood. The receptor source for this set is a woman aged 18-30 years with Graves' hyperthyroidism.

This clonotype has more than one count but fewer than ten. The chain joins TRBV19 to TRBJ2-1; possibly TRBD2 for D (6 bases). Trimming removed 5 bases from V and 6 bases from J, with 11 bases in between. The CDR3 is 13 residues long. Germline lookup yields CDR1 LNHDA and CDR2 SQIVND (reference sequence). The CDR3 sequence is CASSGTSSNEQFF. CDR3 DNA: TGTGCCAGTAGTGGTACTAGCTCCAATGAGCAGTTCTTC.

This clonotype was counted a few times. J is TRBJ1-5 and V is TRBV20-1; weak D call: TRBD1 (6 bases). The CDR3 contains 13 residues. Germline V gives CDR1 DFQATT, CDR2 SNEGSKA (reference sequence). With 3 bases removed from V and 2 bases from J, the gap between germline ends came to 8 bases. CDR3 nucleotide sequence: TGCAGTGCTAGCCACAGGGGCAATCAGCCCCAGCATTTT. Its translation: CSASHRGNQPQHF.

The rearrangement links TRBV12-3 or TRBV12-4 to TRBJ1-3; a weak D match, TRBD1 (5 bases). This CDR3 has 18 residues. Trimming shortened V by 7 bases and J by 4 bases, and 26 bases separated the two germline ends. CDR3 region: CASKFGSFGSGGGNTIYF. In DNA form, the CDR3 reads TGTGCCAGCAAATTCGGGAGTTTCGGTTCCGGGGGAGGAAACACCATATATTTT.

This clonotype was recorded many times. The chain recombines TRBV7-3 with TRBJ1-1, with D tentatively TRBD1 (6 bases). The V gene's germline CDR1 is SGHTA and CDR2 FQGTGA. V lost 5 bases, J lost 4 bases, and 20 bases lay in between. The CDR3 sequence is 16 residues long. CDR3: CASSPTGPGFGTEAFF. As DNA, the CDR3 is TGTGCCAGCAGCCCAACAGGGCCCGGGTTCGGCACTGAAGCTTTCTTT.

V gene TRBV4-1 combines with J gene TRBJ1-5; the match to TRBD1 covers 9 bases. Trimming took 1 base from V and 3 from J; bases not matched to a gene: 7. The length of the CDR3 is 17 residues. Looked up from germline, CDR1 is MGHRA and CDR2 is YSYEKL. As DNA, the CDR3 is TGCGCCAGCAGCCAAGTACCCACAGGGGGCAACAATCAGCCCCAGCATTTT. It is translated as CASSQVPTGGNNQPQHF.

This clonotype has ten or more counts. This chain links TRBV20-1 with TRBJ2-7; TRBD2 matches 11 bases. Trimming cost V 1 base and J 5 bases; bases outside gene matches: 4. Germline V gene sequence: CDR1 DFQATT, CDR2 SNEGSKA (reference sequence). CDR3 size: 14 residues. The CDR3: CSARGLAGRHEQYF. The CDR3, as DNA: TGCAGTGCTAGAGGACTAGCGGGGCGTCACGAGCAGTACTTC.

This clonotype was counted many times. The chain carries TRBV6-6 and TRBJ1-1; perhaps TRBD1 as D (6 bases). Trimming shortened V by 0 bases and J by 3 bases, and 11 bases separated the two germline ends. Germline assignment: CDR1 MNHNY and CDR2 SVGAGI (reference sequence). This CDR3 region has 15 residues. The CDR3 loop is CASSYSPRGDTEAFF. DNA of the CDR3: TGTGCCAGCAGTTACTCTCCGAGGGGGGACACTGAAGCTTTCTTT.

Concerning this clonotype: A much larger clone lies one base from this, so it may be a read error. The chain employs TRBV5-4 and TRBJ1-5, with D perhaps TRBD1 (6 bases). This CDR3 comprises 17 residues. In germline, CDR1 is SGHNT, CDR2 YYREEE (reference sequence). The CDR3 nucleotides read TGTGCCAGCAACTTGGGGGGCAACGTCGATGGCAATCAGCCCCAGCATTTT. Translation gives CASNLGGNVDGNQPQHF.

This clonotype was observed many times. The chain links TRBV7-2 to TRBJ1-3; D is unresolved. The length of the CDR3 is 17 residues. Trimming took 1 base from V and 0 from J, leaving 13 bases between them. CDR1 is SGHTA and CDR2 is FQGNSA in the germline V gene. In DNA form, the CDR3 reads TGTGCCAGCAGCTTAGGGCCGGGTCGGTTCTCTGGAAACACCATATATTTT. This gives the protein CASSLGPGRFSGNTIYF.

This chain links TRBV6-1 with TRBJ2-7, with 8 bases lining up with TRBD1. Germline-derived CDR1 and CDR2 are MNHNS and SASEGT. The J segment lost 5 bases and the V segment lost 6 bases, leaving 6 bases of the junction unmatched. The CDR3 sequence is 13 residues long. This CDR3 reads CASRGRGLNEQYF. As DNA, the CDR3 is TGTGCCAGCAGAGGCAGGGGGCTCAACGAGCAGTACTTC.

This clonotype showed up many times. The J gene is TRBJ2-7, the V gene TRBV7-2; no clear D. The CDR3 is 12 amino acids. The V gene lost 1 base and the J gene lost 2 bases, with 3 bases spanning the gap. CDR1 is SGHTA, CDR2 FQGNSA, per germline. This CDR3 reads CASSLEPYEQYF. CDR3 nucleotide sequence: TGTGCCAGCAGCTTAGAACCCTACGAGCAGTACTTC.

With respect to this clonotype: One end of the junction is discordant with germline, which a read error may explain. This chain links TRBV7-8 with TRBJ1-5, with D maybe TRBD1 (5 bases). This CDR3 contains 16 residues. From germline, CDR1 is SGHVS and CDR2 FQNEAQ. The CDR3 coding sequence is TGTGTCAGCAGCACCCCGGGGGTATATAGCAATCAGCCCCAGCATTTT. It is translated as CVSSTPGVYSNQPQHF.

In this sample, this clonotype turned up a few times. This chain joins TRBV5-5 and TRBJ2-2, with D uncertain. The V gene's germline CDR1 is SGHKS and CDR2 YYEKEE (reference sequence). The CDR3 spans 15 residues. With 3 bases removed from V and 1 base from J, the gap between germline ends came to 10 bases. The CDR3 bases are TGTGCCAGCAGCTCTAGGACGGAGAACACCGGGGAGCTGTTTTTT. Protein: CASSSRTENTGELFF.

This clonotype occurred many times. The chain couples TRBV5-6 to TRBJ1-1, with D unresolved. This CDR3 is built from 12 residues. Germline CDR1 is SGHDT and CDR2 is YYEEEE. V shed 0 bases and J shed 6 bases, with 6 bases lying between them. CDR3 DNA sequence: TGTGCCAGCAGCTTGGGGCAGGCTGAAGCTTTCTTT. Its translation is CASSLGQAEAFF.

V usage is TRBV9 and J usage is TRBJ2-1; 11 bases map to TRBD2. The V gene end was trimmed by 0 bases and the J gene end by 5 bases; junction bases not matched to a gene: 4. Germline V CDR1 and CDR2: SGDLS, YYNGEE. The CDR3 spans 16 residues. CDR3 coding DNA: TGTGCCAGCAGCGTAGGGGCGACTAGCGGGGACAATGAGCAGTTCTTC. Translated: CASSVGATSGDNEQFF. Combining the CDR3 with reference TRBV9 and TRBJ2-1 gives the whole variable domain DSGVTQTPKHLITATGQRVTLRCSPRSGDLSVYWYQQSLDQGLQFLIQYYNGEERAKGNILERFSAQQFPDLHSELNLSSLELGDSALYFCASSVGATSGDNEQFFGPGTRLTVL.

The V call is TRBV7-9, the J call TRBJ1-3; possibly TRBD1 for D (6 bases). The germline CDR1 and CDR2 sequences are SEHNR and FQNEAQ (reference sequence). Trimming removed 2 bases at V and 8 bases at J, with 16 bases between. CDR3 length equals 15 residues. CDR3 DNA sequence: TGTGCCAGCAGCTTAACAGGGACCGTAGCGGACACCATATATTTT. The encoded protein is CASSLTGTVADTIYF.

This clonotype was detected many times. The V gene is TRBV2, the J gene TRBJ2-3; the D is unclear. Between the trimmed V and J ends, which lost 7 bases and 3 bases, there was a span of 2 bases. CDR1 and CDR2 (germline): SNHLY, FYNNEI. The CDR3 is 10 amino acids. The CDR3 loop reads CASKTDTQYF. The DNA for the CDR3 is TGTGCCAGCAAGACAGATACGCAGTATTTT.